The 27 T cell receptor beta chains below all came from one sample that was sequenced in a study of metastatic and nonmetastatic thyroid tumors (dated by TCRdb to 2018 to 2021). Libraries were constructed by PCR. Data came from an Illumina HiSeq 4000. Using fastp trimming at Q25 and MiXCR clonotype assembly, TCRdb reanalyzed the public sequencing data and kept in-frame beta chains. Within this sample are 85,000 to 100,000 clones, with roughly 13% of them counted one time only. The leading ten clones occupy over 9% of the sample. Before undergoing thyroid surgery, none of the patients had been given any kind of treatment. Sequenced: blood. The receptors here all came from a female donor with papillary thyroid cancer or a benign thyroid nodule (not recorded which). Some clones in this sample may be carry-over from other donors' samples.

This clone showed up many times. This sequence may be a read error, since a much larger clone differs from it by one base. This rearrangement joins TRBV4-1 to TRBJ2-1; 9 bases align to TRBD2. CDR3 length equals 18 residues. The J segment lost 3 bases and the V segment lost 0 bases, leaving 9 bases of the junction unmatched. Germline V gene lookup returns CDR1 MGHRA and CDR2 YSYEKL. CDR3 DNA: TGCGCCAGCAGCCAAGAAGGACTAGCGCTACACTTCTACAATGAGCAGTTCTTC. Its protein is CASSQEGLALHFYNEQFF.

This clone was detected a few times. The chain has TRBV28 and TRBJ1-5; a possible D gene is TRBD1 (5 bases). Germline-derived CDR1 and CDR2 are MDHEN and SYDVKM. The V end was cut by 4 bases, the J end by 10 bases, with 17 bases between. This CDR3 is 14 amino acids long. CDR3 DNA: TGTGCCAGCAGTTCTGTTCCCTTGGGGCATCCCCAGCATTTT. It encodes CASSSVPLGHPQHF.

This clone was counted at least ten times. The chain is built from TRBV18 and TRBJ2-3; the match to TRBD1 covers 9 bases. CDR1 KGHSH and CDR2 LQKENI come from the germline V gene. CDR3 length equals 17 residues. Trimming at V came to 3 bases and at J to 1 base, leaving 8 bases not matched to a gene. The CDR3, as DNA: TGTGCCAGCTCACCTATCCCGACAGGGGGGGGCACAGATACGCAGTATTTT. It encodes CASSPIPTGGGTDTQYF.

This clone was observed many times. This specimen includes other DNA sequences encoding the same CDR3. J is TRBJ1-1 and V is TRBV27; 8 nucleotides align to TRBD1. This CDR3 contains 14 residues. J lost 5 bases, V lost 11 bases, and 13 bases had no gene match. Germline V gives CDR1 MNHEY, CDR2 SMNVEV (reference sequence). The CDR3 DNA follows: TGTGCCGGGCTTCCAGGGGGCGCGGGAACTGAAGCTTTCTTT. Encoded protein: CAGLPGGAGTEAFF.

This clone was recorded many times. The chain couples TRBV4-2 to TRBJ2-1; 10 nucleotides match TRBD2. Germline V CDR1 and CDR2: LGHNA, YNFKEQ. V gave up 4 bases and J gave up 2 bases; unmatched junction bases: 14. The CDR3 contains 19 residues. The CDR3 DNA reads TGTGCCAGCAGCCCAGGACTAGCGGACGAATCCTACACCTACAATGAGCAGTTCTTC. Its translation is CASSPGLADESYTYNEQFF.

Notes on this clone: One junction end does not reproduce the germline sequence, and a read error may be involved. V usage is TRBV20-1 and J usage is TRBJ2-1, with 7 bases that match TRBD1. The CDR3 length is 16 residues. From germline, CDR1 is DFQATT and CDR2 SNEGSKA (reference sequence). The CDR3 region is CSARPRTGFARGEHFF. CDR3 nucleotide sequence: TGCAGTGCAAGGCCACGGACAGGCTTCGCTCGAGGTGAGCATTTCTTC.

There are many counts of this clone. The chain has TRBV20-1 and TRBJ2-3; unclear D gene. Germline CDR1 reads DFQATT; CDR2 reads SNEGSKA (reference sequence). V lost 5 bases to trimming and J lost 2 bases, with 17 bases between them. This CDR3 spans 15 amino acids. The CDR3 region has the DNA TGCAGTGCTCGAAGACCGAGAAAGAACACAGATACGCAGTATTTT. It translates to CSARRPRKNTDTQYF.

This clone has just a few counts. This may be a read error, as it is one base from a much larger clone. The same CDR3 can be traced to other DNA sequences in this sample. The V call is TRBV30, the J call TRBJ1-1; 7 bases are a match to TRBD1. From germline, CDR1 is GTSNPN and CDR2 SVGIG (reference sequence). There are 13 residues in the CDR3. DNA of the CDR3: TGCGCCTGGAGCCTTGACAGGGACACTGAAGCTTTCTTT. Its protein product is CAWSLDRDTEAFF.

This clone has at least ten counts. The CDR3 reads CASSLAGGRASDTQYF. Here the CDR3 DNA reads TGTGCCAGCAGCTTAGCGGGTGGGAGGGCCTCAGATACGCAGTATTTT. This sequence joins TRBV7-2 and TRBJ2-3; TRBD2 matches at 7 bases. V lost 0 bases, J lost 4 bases, and 7 bases stayed unmatched. This CDR3 has 16 amino acids. CDR1 is SGHTA and CDR2 is FQGNSA in the germline V gene.

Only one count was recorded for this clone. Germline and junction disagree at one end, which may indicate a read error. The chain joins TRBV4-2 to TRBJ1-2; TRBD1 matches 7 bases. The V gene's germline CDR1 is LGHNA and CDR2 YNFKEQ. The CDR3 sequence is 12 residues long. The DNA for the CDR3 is TGTGCCTGCAGCCAATTGGGGGACAGTAACACCTTC. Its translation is CACSQLGDSNTF.

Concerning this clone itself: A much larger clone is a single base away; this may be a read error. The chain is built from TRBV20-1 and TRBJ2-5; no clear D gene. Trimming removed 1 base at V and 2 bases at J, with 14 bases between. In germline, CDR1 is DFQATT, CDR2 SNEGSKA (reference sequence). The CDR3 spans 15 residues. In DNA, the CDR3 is TGCAGTGCTAGAGTAGAAGGCATGGGTCAAGAGACCCAGTACTTC. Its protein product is CSARVEGMGQETQYF.

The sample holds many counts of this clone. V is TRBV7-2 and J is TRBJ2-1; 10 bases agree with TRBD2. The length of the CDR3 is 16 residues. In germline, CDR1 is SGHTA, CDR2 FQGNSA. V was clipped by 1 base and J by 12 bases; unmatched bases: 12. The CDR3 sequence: CASSLGPSGRSRLQFF. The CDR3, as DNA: TGTGCCAGCAGCTTAGGTCCTAGCGGGAGATCGAGGTTGCAGTTCTTC. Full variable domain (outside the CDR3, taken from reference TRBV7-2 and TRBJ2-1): GAGVSQSPSNKVTEKGKDVELRCDPISGHTALYWYRQSLGQGLEFLIYFQGNSAPDKSGLPSDRFSAERTGGSVSTLTIQRTQQEDSAVYLCASSLGPSGRSRLQFFGPGTRLTVL.

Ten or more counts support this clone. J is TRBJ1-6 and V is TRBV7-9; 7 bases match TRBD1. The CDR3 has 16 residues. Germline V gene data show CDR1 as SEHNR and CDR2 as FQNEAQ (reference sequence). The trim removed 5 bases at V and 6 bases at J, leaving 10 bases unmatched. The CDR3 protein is CASSLSGTASNSPLHF. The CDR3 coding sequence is TGTGCCAGCAGCCTCTCCGGGACAGCATCTAATTCACCCCTCCACTTT. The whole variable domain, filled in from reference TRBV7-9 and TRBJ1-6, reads DTGVSQNPRHKITKRGQNVTFRCDPISEHNRLYWYRQTLGQGPEFLTYFQNEAQLEKSRLLSDRFSAERPKGSFSTLEIQRTEQGDSAMYLCASSLSGTASNSPLHFGNGTRLTVT.

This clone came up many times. The CDR3 DNA reads as TGTGCCAGCAGCTTAGCTAGCGGAAGCTCCTACAATGAGCAGTTCTTC. Its translation is CASSLASGSSYNEQFF. V is TRBV13 and J is TRBJ2-1; 7 bases map to TRBD2. CDR1 and CDR2 (germline): PRHDT, FYEKMQ (reference sequence). This CDR3 is built from 16 residues. The V segment lost 1 base and the J segment 0 bases; nucleotides outside the gene matches: 3.

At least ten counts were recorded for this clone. CDR3 in amino acids: CASSLRQGNNYGYTF. The DNA for the CDR3 is TGTGCCAGCAGCCTAAGACAGGGAAATAACTATGGCTACACCTTC. The chain employs TRBV6-1 and TRBJ1-2; 7 nucleotides line up with TRBD1. The germline CDR1 and CDR2 sequences are MNHNS and SASEGT. The CDR3 extends over 15 amino acids. Trimming at V came to 6 bases and at J to 1 base, leaving 8 bases not matched to a gene.

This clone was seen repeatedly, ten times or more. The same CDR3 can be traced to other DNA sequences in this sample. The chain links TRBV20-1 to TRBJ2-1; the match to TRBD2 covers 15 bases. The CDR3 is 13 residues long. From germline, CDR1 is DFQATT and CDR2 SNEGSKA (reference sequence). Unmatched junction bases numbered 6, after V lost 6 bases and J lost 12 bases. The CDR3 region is CSARTSGRAGQFF. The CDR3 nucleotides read TGCAGTGCCCGGACTAGCGGGAGGGCCGGGCAGTTCTTC.

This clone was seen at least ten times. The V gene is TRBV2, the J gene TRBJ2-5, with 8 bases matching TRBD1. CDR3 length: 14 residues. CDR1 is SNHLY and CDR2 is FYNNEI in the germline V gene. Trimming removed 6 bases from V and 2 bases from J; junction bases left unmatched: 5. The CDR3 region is CASSRDRQQETQYF. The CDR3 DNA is TGTGCCAGCAGCCGGGACAGGCAACAAGAGACCCAGTACTTC. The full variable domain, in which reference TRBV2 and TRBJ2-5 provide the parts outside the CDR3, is EPEVTQTPSHQVTQMGQEVILRCVPISNHLYFYWYRQILGQKVEFLVSFYNNEISEKSEIFDDQFSVERPDGSNFTLKIRSTKLEDSAMYFCASSRDRQQETQYFGPGTRLLVL.

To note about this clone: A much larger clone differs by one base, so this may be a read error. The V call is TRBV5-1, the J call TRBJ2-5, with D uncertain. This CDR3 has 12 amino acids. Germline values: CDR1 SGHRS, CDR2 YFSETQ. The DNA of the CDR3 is TGCGCCAGCATCTTGTACCAAGAGACCCAGTACTTC. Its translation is CASILYQETQYF.

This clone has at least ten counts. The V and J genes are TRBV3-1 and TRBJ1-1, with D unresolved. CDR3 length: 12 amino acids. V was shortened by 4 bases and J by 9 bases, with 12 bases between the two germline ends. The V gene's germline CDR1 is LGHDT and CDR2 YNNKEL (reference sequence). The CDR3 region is CASSLAEKKAFF. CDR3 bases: TGTGCCAGCAGCCTAGCGGAAAAAAAAGCTTTCTTT.

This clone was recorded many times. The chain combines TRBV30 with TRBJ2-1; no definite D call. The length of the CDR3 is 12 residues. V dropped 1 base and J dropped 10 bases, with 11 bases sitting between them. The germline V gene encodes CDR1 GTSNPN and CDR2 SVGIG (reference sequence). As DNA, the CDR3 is TGTGCCTGGAGTGGGCCTACGAGGGAGCAGTTCTTC. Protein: CAWSGPTREQFF.

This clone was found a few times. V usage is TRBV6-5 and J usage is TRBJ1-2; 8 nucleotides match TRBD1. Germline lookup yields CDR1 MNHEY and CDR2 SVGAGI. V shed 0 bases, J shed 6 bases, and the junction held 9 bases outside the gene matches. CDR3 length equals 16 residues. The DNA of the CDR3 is TGTGCCAGCAGTTACTCTCCAAGACAGGGGCTAAATGGCTACACCTTC. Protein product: CASSYSPRQGLNGYTF.

CDR3 loop: CASSGPVRSLNSPLHF. DNA of the CDR3: TGTGCCAGTAGTGGACCCGTGCGAAGCTTAAATTCACCCCTCCACTTT. V usage is TRBV19 and J usage is TRBJ1-6; D call uncertain. Trimming took off 5 bases at V and 7 bases at J, with 18 bases between the two ends. The CDR3 consists of 16 residues. CDR1 and CDR2 from the germline V gene are LNHDA and SQIVND (reference sequence).

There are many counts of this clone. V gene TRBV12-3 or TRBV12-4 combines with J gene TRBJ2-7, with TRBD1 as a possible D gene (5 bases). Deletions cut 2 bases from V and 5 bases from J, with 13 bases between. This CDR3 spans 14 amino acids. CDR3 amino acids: CASSLQGRGHEQYF. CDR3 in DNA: TGTGCCAGCAGTTTACAGGGTAGGGGCCACGAGCAGTACTTC.

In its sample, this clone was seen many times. The CDR3 loop reads CATSRVGGDQPQHF. DNA for the CDR3: TGTGCCACCAGCAGGGTAGGAGGGGATCAGCCCCAGCATTTT. V usage is TRBV15 and J usage is TRBJ1-5; possible D gene TRBD1, 5 bases. This CDR3 contains 14 residues. V was pared by 3 bases and J by 5 bases, with 11 bases between. CDR1 LNHNV and CDR2 YYDKDF come from the germline V gene (reference sequence). The full variable domain, in which reference TRBV15 and TRBJ1-5 provide the parts outside the CDR3, is DAMVIQNPRYQVTQFGKPVTLSCSQTLNHNVMYWYQQKSSQAPKLLFHYYDKDFNNEADTPDNFQSRRPNTSFCFLDIRSPGLGDTAMYLCATSRVGGDQPQHFGDGTRLSIL.

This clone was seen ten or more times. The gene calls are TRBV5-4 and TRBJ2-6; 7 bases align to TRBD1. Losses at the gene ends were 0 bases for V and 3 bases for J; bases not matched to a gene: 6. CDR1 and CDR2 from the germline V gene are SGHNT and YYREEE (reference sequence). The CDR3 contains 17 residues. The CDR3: CASSLGGTASGANVLTF. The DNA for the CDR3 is TGTGCCAGCAGCTTGGGGGGGACAGCTAGTGGGGCCAACGTCCTGACTTTC.

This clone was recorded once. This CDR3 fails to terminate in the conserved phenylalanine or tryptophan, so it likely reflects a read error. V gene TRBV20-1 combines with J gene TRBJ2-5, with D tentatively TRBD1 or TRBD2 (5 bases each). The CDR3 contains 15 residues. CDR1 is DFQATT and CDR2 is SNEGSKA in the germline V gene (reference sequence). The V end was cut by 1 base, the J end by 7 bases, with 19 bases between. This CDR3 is CSARGVMGDPGTQYL. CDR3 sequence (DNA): TGCAGTGCTAGAGGTGTTATGGGGGATCCAGGGACCCAGTACTTA.

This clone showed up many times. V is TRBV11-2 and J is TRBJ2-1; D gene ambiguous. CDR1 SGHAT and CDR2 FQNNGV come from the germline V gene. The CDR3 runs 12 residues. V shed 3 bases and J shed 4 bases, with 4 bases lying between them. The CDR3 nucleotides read TGTGCCAGCAGCTTGGGATACAATGAGCAGTTCTTC. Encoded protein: CASSLGYNEQFF.